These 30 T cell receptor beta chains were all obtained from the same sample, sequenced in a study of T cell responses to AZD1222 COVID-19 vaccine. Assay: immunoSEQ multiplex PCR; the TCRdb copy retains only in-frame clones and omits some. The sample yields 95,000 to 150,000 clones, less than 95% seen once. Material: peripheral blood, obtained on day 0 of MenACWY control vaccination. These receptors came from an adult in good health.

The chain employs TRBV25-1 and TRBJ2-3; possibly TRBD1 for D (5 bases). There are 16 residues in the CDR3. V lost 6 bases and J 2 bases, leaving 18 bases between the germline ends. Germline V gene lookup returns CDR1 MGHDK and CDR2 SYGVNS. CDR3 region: CASSARQFQYTDTQYF. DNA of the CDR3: TGTGCCAGCAGCGCTCGACAGTTCCAATACACAGATACGCAGTATTTT.

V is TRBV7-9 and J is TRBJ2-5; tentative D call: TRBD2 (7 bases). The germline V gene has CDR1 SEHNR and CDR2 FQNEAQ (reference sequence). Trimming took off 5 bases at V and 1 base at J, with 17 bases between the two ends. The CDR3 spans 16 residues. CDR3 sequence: CASSPGGRALQETQYF. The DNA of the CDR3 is TGTGCCAGCAGCCCGGGGGGCAGGGCCCTCCAAGAGACCCAGTACTTC. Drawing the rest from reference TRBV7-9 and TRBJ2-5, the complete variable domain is DTGVSQNPRHKITKRGQNVTFRCDPISEHNRLYWYRQTLGQGPEFLTYFQNEAQLEKSRLLSDRFSAERPKGSFSTLEIQRTEQGDSAMYLCASSPGGRALQETQYFGPGTRLLVL.

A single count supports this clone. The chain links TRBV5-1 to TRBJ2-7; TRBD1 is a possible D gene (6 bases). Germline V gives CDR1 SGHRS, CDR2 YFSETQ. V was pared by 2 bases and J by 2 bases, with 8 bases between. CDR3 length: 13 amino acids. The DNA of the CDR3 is TGCGCCAGCAGCTTTGACAGGACCTACGAGCAGTACTTC. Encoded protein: CASSFDRTYEQYF.

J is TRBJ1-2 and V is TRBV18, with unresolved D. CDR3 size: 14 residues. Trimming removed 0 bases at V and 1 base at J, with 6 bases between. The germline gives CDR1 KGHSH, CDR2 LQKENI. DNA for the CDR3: TGTGCCAGCTCACCACCCACTTATAACTATGGCTACACCTTC. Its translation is CASSPPTYNYGYTF.

The CDR3 sequence is CAWKGTKNEQFF. The CDR3 DNA sequence: TGTGCCTGGAAAGGGACTAAAAATGAGCAGTTCTTC. The rearrangement joins TRBV30 to TRBJ2-1; 7 bases fit TRBD2. The CDR3 is 12 amino acids. V shed 4 bases, J shed 7 bases, and the junction held 4 bases outside the gene matches. Germline V gives CDR1 GTSNPN, CDR2 SVGIG (reference sequence).

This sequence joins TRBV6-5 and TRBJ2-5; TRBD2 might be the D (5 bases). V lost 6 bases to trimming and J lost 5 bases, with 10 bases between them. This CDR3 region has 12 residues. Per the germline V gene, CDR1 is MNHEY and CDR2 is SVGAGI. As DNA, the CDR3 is TGTGCCAGCAGCCGGGGTCGGGAGACCCAGTACTTC. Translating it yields CASSRGRETQYF.

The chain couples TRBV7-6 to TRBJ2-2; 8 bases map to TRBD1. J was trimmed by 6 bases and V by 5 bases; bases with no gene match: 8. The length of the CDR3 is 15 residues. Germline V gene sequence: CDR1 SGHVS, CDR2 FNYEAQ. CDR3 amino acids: CASSNQGAGSGELFF. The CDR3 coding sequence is TGTGCCAGCAGCAATCAGGGGGCGGGATCCGGGGAGCTGTTTTTT.

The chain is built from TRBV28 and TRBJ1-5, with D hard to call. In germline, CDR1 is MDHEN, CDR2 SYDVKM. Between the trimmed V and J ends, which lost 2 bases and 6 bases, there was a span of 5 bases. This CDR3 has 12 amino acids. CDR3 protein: CASSLLAQPQHF. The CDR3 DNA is TGTGCCAGCAGTTTACTCGCTCAGCCCCAGCATTTT.

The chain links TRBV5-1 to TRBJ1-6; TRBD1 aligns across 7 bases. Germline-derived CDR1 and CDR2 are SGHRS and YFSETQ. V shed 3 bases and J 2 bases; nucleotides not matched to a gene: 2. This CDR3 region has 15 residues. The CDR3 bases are TGCGCCAGCAGCTCTGGGACAGCCTATAATTCACCCCTCCACTTT. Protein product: CASSSGTAYNSPLHF.

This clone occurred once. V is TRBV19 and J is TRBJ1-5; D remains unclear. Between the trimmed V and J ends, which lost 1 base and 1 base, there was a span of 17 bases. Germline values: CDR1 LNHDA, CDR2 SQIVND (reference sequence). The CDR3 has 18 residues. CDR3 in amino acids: CASSIGRLRTRSNQPQHF. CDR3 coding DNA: TGTGCCAGTAGTATAGGTCGACTCAGGACGAGGAGCAATCAGCCCCAGCATTTT.

This CDR3 is CAISESAGFQDSYEQYV. Written as DNA, the CDR3 is TGTGCCATCAGTGAGTCGGCTGGGTTTCAGGACTCCTACGAGCAGTACGTC. The J gene is TRBJ2-7, the V gene TRBV10-3; D gene ambiguous. Between the trimmed V and J ends, which lost 0 bases and 0 bases, there was a span of 15 bases. Germline-derived CDR1 and CDR2 are ENHRY and SYGVKD. CDR3 size: 17 residues.

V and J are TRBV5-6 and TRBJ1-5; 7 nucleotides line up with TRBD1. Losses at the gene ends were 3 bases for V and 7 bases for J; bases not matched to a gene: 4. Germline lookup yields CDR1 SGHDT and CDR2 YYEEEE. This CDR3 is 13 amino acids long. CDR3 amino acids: CASSSGGGQPQHF. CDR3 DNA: TGTGCCAGCAGCTCAGGGGGAGGACAGCCCCAGCATTTT.

The CDR3 region has the DNA TGTGCCAGCAGCTTAGCGGGGCCCTCCTACAATGAGCAGTTCTTC. This encodes CASSLAGPSYNEQFF. The chain couples TRBV7-2 to TRBJ2-1; possible D gene TRBD1, 5 bases. The V end was cut by 0 bases, the J end by 0 bases, with 6 bases between. Germline V gene lookup returns CDR1 SGHTA and CDR2 FQGNSA. This CDR3 contains 15 residues.

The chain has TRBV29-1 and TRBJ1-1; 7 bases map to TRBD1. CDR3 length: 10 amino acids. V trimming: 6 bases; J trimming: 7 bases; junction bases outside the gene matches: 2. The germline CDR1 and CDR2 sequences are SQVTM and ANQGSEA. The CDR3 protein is CSVGQYEAFF. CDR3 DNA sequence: TGCAGCGTGGGACAGTATGAAGCTTTCTTT.

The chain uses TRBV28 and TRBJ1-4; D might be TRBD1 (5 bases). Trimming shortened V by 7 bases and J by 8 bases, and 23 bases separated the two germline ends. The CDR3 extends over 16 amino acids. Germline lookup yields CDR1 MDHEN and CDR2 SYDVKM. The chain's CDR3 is CASNLGGNEDWEKLFF. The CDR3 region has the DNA TGTGCCAGCAACCTTGGGGGGAATGAGGATTGGGAAAAACTGTTTTTT.

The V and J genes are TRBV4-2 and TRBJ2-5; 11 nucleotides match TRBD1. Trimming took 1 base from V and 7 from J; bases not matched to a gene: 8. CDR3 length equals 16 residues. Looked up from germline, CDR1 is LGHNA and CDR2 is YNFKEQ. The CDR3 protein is CASSQGRTGGDGTQYF. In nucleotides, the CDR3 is TGTGCCAGCAGCCAAGGCAGGACAGGGGGCGACGGGACCCAGTACTTC.

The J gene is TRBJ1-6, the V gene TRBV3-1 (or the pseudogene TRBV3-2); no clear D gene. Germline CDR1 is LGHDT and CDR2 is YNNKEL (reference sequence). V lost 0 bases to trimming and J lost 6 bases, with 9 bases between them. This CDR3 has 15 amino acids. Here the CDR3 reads CASSQEIGRNSPLHF. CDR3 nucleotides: TGTGCCAGCAGCCAAGAGATAGGCCGTAATTCACCCCTCCACTTT.

Here the CDR3 DNA reads TGTGCCAGCAGCTTAGAAGGGTCGGGACTAGCGACGGGAGAGCAGTACTTC. Its protein is CASSLEGSGLATGEQYF. The chain recombines TRBV7-8 with TRBJ2-7; 10 bases agree with TRBD2. The trim removed 1 base at V and 7 bases at J, leaving 13 bases unmatched. The CDR3 contains 17 residues. CDR1 SGHVS and CDR2 FQNEAQ come from the germline V gene.

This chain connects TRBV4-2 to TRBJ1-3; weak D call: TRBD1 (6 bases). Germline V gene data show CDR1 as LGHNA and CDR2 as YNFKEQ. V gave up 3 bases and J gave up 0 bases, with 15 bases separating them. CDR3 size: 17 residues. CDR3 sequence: CASSHPPGQVSGNTIYF. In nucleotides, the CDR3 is TGTGCCAGCAGCCACCCGCCGGGACAAGTCTCTGGAAACACCATATATTTT.

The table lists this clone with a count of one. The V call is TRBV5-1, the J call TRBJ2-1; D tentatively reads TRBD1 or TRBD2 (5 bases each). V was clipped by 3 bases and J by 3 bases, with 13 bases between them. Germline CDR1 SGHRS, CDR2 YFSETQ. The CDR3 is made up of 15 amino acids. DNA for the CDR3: TGCGCCAGCAGCTACGGGACGGCGAACTACAATGAGCAGTTCTTC. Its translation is CASSYGTANYNEQFF.

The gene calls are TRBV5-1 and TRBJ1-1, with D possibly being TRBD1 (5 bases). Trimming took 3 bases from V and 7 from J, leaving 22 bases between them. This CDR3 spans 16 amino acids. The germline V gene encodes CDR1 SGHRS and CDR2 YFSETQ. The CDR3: CASSSGQGDPLVEAFF. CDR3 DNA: TGCGCCAGCAGCTCGGGCCAAGGGGACCCTCTCGTTGAAGCTTTCTTT.

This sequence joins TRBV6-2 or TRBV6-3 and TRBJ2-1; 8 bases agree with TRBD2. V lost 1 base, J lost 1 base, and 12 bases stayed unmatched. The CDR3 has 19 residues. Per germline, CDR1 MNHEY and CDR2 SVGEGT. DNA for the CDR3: TGTGCCAGCAGTTACTTCCCAACGGGGGGGAGTCGATCCTACAATGAGCAGTTCTTC. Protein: CASSYFPTGGSRSYNEQFF.

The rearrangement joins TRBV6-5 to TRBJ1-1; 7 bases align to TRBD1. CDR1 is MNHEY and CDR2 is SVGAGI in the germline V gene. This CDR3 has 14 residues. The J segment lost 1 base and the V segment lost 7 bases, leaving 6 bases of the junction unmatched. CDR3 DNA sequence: TGTGCCAGCAACTTAGGGGGCGGGAACACTGAAGCTTTCTTT. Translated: CASNLGGGNTEAFF.

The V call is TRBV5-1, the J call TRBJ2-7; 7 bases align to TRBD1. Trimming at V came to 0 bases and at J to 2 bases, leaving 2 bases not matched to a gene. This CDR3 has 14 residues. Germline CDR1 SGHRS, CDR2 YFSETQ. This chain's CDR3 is CASSLAGTAYEQYF. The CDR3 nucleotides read TGCGCCAGCAGCTTGGCCGGGACAGCCTACGAGCAGTACTTC.

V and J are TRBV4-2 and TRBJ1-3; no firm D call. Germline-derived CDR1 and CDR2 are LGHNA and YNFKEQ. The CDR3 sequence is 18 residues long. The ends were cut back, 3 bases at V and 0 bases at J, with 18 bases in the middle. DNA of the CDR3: TGTGCCAGCAGCCAGGTTCTCCGCGGTCAGAGCTCTGGAAACACCATATATTTT. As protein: CASSQVLRGQSSGNTIYF.

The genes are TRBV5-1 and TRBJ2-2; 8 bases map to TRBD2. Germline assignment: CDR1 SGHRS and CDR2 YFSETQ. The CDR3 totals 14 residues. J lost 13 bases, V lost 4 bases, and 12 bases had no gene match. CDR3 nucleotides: TGCGCCAGCAGCCTGGATAGAGCGGGAGTGGGGCTGTTTTTT. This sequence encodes CASSLDRAGVGLFF.

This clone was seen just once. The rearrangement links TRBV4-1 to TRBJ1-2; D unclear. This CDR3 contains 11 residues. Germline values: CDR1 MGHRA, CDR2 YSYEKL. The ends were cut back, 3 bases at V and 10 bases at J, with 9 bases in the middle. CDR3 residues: CASSQGEVYTF. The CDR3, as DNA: TGCGCCAGCAGCCAGGGAGAGGTCTACACCTTC.

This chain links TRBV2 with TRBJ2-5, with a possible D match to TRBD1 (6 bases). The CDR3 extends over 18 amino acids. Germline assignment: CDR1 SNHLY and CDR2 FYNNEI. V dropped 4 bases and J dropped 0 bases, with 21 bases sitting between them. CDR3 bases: TGTGCCAGCAGTGGGCACCCACAGGGAACAACGTACCAAGAGACCCAGTACTTC. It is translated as CASSGHPQGTTYQETQYF.

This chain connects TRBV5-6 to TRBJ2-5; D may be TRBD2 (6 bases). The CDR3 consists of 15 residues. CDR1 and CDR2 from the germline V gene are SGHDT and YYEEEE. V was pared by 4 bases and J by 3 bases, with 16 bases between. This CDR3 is CASSHPSAGEETQYF. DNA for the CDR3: TGTGCCAGCAGCCACCCTAGCGCTGGGGAAGAGACCCAGTACTTC.

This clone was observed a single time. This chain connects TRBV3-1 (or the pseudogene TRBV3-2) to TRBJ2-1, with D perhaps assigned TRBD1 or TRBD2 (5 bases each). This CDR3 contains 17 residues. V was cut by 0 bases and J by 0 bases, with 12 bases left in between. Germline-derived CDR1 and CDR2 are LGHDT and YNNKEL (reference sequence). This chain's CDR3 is CASSQDIGASSYNEQFF. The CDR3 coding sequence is TGTGCCAGCAGCCAAGATATCGGGGCGAGCTCCTACAATGAGCAGTTCTTC.